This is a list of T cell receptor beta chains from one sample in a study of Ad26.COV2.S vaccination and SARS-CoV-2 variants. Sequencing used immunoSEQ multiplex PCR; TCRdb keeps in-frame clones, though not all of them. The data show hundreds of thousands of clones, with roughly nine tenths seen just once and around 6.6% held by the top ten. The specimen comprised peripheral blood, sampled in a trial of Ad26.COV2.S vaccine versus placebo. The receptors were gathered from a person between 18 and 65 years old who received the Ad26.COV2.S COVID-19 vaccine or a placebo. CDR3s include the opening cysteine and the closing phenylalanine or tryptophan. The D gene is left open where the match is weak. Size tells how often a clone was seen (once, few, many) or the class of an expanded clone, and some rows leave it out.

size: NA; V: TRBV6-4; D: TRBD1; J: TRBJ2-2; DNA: TGTGCCAGCAGCGGGACAGGGATGGACACCGGGGAGCTGTTTTTT; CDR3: CASSGTGMDTGELFF
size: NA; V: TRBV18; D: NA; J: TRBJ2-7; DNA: TGTGCCAGCTCACCACCGGGAGCAATTGGAACCTACGAGCAGTACTTC; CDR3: CASSPPGAIGTYEQYF
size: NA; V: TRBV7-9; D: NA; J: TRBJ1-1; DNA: TGTGCCAGCAGCCCAGAACTTGAAGCTTTCTTT; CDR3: CASSPELEAFF
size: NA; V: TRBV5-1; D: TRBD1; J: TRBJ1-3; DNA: TGCGCCAGCAGCTCGCCCTGGCAACAGGGGCCAGGAAACACCATATATTTT; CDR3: CASSSPWQQGPGNTIYF
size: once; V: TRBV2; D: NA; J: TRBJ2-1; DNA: TGTGCCAGTGACCGGGACATCTCCTACAATGAGCAGTTCTTC; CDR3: CASDRDISYNEQFF
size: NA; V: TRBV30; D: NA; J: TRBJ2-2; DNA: TGTGCCTGGAGTGTTCGACTGGGCACCGGGGAGCTGTTTTTT; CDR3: CAWSVRLGTGELFF
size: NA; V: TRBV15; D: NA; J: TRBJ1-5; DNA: TGTGCCACCAGCGACCTAACAGGGCGGAATCAGCCCCAGCATTTT; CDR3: CATSDLTGRNQPQHF
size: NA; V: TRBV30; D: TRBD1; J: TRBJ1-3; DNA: TGTGCCTGGCTCGGGACAGGGGGCCGATACACCATATATTTT; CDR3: CAWLGTGGRYTIYF
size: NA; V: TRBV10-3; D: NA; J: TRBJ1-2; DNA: TGTGCCATCAGTGGGGCCTCTAACTATGGCTACACCTTC; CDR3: CAISGASNYGYTF
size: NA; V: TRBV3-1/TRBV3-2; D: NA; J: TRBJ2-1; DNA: TGTGCCAGCAGCCAAGATCTTTCGGTCCAGGCAGGGTGCCCCTACAATGAGCAGTTCTTC; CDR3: CASSQDLSVQAGCPYNEQFF
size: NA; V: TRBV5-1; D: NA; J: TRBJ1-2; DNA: TGCGCCAGCAGCCACGGGAGATGGAGTGCCTATGGCTACACCTTC; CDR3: CASSHGRWSAYGYTF
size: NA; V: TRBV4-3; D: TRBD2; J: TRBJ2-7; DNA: TGCGCCAGCAGCTCGTCACTAGCGGTCCACGAGCAGTACTTC; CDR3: CASSSSLAVHEQYF
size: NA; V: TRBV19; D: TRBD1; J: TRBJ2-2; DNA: TGTGCCAGTAGAGCTAGGGGGCTAGTGGACACCGGGGAGCTGTTTTTT; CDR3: CASRARGLVDTGELFF
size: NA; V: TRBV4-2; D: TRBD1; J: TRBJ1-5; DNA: TGTGCCAGCAGCCAAGAACTGAGGGAGGGGGCTCAGCCCCAGCATTTT; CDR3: CASSQELREGAQPQHF
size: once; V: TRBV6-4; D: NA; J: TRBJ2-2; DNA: TGTGCCAGCAGTGGCGGGGAGGCCGGGGAGCTGTTTTTT; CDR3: CASSGGEAGELFF
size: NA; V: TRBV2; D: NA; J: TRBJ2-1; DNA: TGTGCCAGCAGTGAAGGGGGAGGGGGCAATGAGCAGTTCTTC; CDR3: CASSEGGGGNEQFF
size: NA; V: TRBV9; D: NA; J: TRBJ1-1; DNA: TGTGCCAGCAGCGGATCACAGGGTTTGAGCACTGAAGCTTTCTTT; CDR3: CASSGSQGLSTEAFF
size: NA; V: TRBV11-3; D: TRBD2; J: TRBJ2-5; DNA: TGTGCCAGCAGCCGTACTAGCGGGGGTAAGATGGAGACCCAGTACTTC; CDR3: CASSRTSGGKMETQYF
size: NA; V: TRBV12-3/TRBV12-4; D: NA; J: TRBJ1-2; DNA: TGTGCCAGCAGCCCGGGACGTTCTTATGGCTACACCTTC; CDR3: CASSPGRSYGYTF
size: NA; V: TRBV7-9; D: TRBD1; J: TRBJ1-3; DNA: TGTGCCAGCAGCCAGGACAGGGGGCTCCTCCCGATATATTTT; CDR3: CASSQDRGLLPIYF
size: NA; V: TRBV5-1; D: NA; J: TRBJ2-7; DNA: TGCGCCAGCAGCTTGGGGGGAGCATTTGACAGGACCGGGGAGCAGTACTTC; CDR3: CASSLGGAFDRTGEQYF
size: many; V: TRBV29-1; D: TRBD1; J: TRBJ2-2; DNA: TGCAGCGTTTCCCCGGGACAGCTGACCGGGGAGCTGTTTTTT; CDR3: CSVSPGQLTGELFF
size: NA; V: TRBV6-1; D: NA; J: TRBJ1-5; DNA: TGTGCCAGCAGTGAATGGGAGGGTAAGGGGCCCCAGCATTTT; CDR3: CASSEWEGKGPQHF
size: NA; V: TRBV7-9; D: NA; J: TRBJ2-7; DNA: TGTGCCAGCACCGTGGGCATATCCTACGAGCAGTACTTC; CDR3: CASTVGISYEQYF
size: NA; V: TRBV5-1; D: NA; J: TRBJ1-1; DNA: TGCGCCAGCAGCTCAGGACACCCGAACCCTGAAGCTTTCTTT; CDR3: CASSSGHPNPEAFF
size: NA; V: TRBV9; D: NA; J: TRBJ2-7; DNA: TGTGCCAGCAGCGTAGGATACGCCTCCTACGAGCAGTACTTC; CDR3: CASSVGYASYEQYF
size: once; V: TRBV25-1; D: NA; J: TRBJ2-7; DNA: TGTGCCAGCAGTGAATCGTGGGAGCGGCCCGAGCAGTACTTC; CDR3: CASSESWERPEQYF
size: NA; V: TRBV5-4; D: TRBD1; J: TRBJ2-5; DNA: TGTGCCACCTCACCTGGACAGGGGTGGGAGACCCAGTACTTC; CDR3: CATSPGQGWETQYF
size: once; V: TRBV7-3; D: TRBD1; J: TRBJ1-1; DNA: TGTGCCAGCAGCCAACGAAAGGACAGGACTGAAGCTTTCTTT; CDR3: CASSQRKDRTEAFF
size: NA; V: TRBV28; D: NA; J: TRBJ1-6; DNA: TGTGCCAGCTGTCCCACCTGGGGAAATAATTCACCCCTCCACTTT; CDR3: CASCPTWGNNSPLHF
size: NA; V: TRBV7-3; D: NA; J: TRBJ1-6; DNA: TGTGCCAGCAGCTTAAATCCCGGACAGAATAATTCACCCCTCCACTTT; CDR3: CASSLNPGQNNSPLHF
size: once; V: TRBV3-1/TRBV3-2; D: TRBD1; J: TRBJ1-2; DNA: TGTGCCAGCAGCCAAGATAAACAGGGGTACACCTTC; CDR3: CASSQDKQGYTF
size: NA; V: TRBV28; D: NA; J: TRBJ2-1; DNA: TGTGCCAGCAGTTTATTAGTCGGCCTAAATGAGCAGTTCTTC; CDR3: CASSLLVGLNEQFF
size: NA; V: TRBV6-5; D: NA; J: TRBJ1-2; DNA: TGTGCCAGCAGTTACTCCGACAGTCCCTCCTATGGCTACACCTTC; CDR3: CASSYSDSPSYGYTF
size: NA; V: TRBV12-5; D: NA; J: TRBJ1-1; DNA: TGTGCTAGTGGTAACAAGCAGAACACTGAAGCTTTCTTT; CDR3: CASGNKQNTEAFF
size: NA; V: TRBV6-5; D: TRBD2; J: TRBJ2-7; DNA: TGTGCCAGCCGTTCGGAGGGACTACTACTTGAGCAGTACTTC; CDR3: CASRSEGLLLEQYF
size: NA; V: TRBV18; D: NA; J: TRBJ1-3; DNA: TGTGCCAGCTCACCAAACACAGGGATGTCTGGAAACACCATATATTTT; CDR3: CASSPNTGMSGNTIYF
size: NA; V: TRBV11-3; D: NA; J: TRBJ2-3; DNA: TGTGCCAGCAGCTTAGTTATCAGCGTTGGGGCAGATACGCAGTATTTT; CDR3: CASSLVISVGADTQYF
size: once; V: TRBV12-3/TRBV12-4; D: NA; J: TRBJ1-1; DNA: TGTGCCAGCAGGGGCCCAGATGAAGCTTTCTTT; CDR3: CASRGPDEAFF
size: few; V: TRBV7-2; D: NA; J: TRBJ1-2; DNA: TGTGCCAGCAGCCCGATCCGGGACATACGGTACGGTGGCTACACCTTC; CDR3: CASSPIRDIRYGGYTF
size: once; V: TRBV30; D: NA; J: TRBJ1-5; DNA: TGTGCCTGGAGTGTACGCGGTTCAGTGGATCAGCCCCAGCATTTT; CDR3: CAWSVRGSVDQPQHF
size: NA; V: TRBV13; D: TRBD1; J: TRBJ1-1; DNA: TGTGCCAGCAGCTCGGACAGGGTGACTGAAGCTTTCTTT; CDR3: CASSSDRVTEAFF
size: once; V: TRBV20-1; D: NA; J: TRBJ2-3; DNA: TGCAGTGCTAGTCCAGCAGGGGTATTCACAGATACGCAGTATTTT; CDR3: CSASPAGVFTDTQYF
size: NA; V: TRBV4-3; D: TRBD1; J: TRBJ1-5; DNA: TGCGCCAGCAGCCAAGATTTGACAGGGGGCAATCAGCCCCAGCATTTT; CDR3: CASSQDLTGGNQPQHF
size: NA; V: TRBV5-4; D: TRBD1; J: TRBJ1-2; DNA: TGTGCCAGCAGCTGGGACAGGGAAGCTAACTATGGCTACACCTTC; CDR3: CASSWDREANYGYTF
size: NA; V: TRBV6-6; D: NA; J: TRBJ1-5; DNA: TGTGCCCTGGGGGGGGCCGGAAGTCAGCCCCAGCATTTT; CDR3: CALGGAGSQPQHF
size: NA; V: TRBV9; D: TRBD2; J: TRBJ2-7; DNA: TGTGCCAGCAGCGTAGGGACTAGCGGGAGGGTCTACGAGCAGTACTTC; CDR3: CASSVGTSGRVYEQYF
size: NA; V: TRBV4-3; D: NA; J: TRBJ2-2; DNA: TGCGCCAGCAGCCTCCGTTTCCCCGCGAACACCGGGGAGCTGTTTTTT; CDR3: CASSLRFPANTGELFF